This T cell receptor beta chain derives from a study of vaccination and CD4 T cells after COVID-19. The Oncomine TCR Beta short-read assay was applied to DNA of cultured CD4+ T cells. Each CDR3 protein is one row after TCRdb ran MiXCR on the PCR reads. This table has approximately 20,000 distinct CDR3 sequences, around 46% appearing once. The germline V gene has CDR1 MNHNS and CDR2 SASEGT. V lost 5 bases to trimming and J lost 1 base, with 14 bases between them. The CDR3 contains 15 residues. A remark on this clonotype: Its target is not known.

Described time point: late sampling 161 to 241 days after vaccination in a few convalescent patients. Treatment of the sample: roughly 11-day PBMC culture with coronavirus spike peptide pools or control peptides (ViraFEST assay). The sequence derives from a human donor who had recovered from COVID-19. Sequenced here: CD4+ T cells from blood, cultured in vitro, sampled about 7 months after SARS-CoV-2 vaccination. The chain uses TRBV6-1 and TRBJ1-1, with a tentative D call TRBD1 (6 bases). CDR3 amino acids: CASSRQGSGNTEAFF. CDR3 sequence (DNA): TGTGCCAGCAGTCGGCAGGGGTCTGGGAACACTGAAGCTTTCTTT.